The 27 T cell receptor beta chains below all came from one sample that was sequenced in a study of blood T cells in healthy people across ages. It was with a sample-barcoded 5' primer and a J-beta primer mix that a second PCR of about 6 to 12 cycles was run. TCRdb re-called the 5' RACE reads with MiXCR, one entry per CDR3 protein. The sample holds roughly 680,000 distinct CDR3 sequences, about 52% seen once. The sequenced material came from blood. The receptors were sampled from a woman aged 55-69 years in good health.

The chain employs TRBV29-1 and TRBJ1-2, with D maybe TRBD1 (5 bases). Trimming took 6 bases from V and 7 from J, leaving 21 bases between them. CDR1 is SQVTM and CDR2 is ANQGSEA in the germline V gene. This CDR3 comprises 14 residues. DNA for the CDR3: TGCAGCGTCGGGGGTGGAGATGAGTGGACTGGCTACACCTTC. This sequence encodes CSVGGGDEWTGYTF.

This rearrangement joins TRBV5-4 to TRBJ2-6; possibly TRBD2 for D (5 bases). The V gene's germline CDR1 is SGHNT and CDR2 YYREEE (reference sequence). This CDR3 comprises 16 residues. Trimming pared 2 bases from V and 0 bases from J, leaving 9 bases between. For the CDR3, the DNA is TGTGCCAGCAGCTTTGACGGGGTCTCTGGGGCCAACGTCCTGACTTTC. Translating it yields CASSFDGVSGANVLTF. The full variable domain, in which reference TRBV5-4 and TRBJ2-6 provide the parts outside the CDR3, is ETGVTQSPTHLIKTRGQQVTLRCSSQSGHNTVSWYQQALGQGPQFIFQYYREEENGRGNFPPRFSGLQFPNYSSELNVNALELDDSALYLCASSFDGVSGANVLTFGAGSRLTVL.

This clonotype was detected only a few times. The rearrangement joins TRBV7-9 to TRBJ2-5; the D call may be TRBD1 or TRBD2 (5 bases each). This CDR3 has 13 residues. Germline V gene sequence: CDR1 SEHNR, CDR2 FQNEAQ (reference sequence). Deletions cut 6 bases from V and 2 bases from J, with 10 bases between. CDR3 DNA: TGTGCCAGCAGGGGACGGTCTCAAGAGACCCAGTACTTC. Translated: CASRGRSQETQYF.

The chain combines TRBV2 with TRBJ2-3; maybe TRBD2 (5 bases). Between the trimmed V and J ends, which lost 5 bases and 0 bases, there was a span of 12 bases. Germline lookup yields CDR1 SNHLY and CDR2 FYNNEI. The CDR3 is 15 amino acids. In nucleotides, the CDR3 is TGTGCCAGCAGTTACGACACGGGAAGCACAGATACGCAGTATTTT. Its protein is CASSYDTGSTDTQYF.

This clonotype was found a few times. This chain uses TRBV12-3 or TRBV12-4 with TRBJ2-7, with D perhaps assigned TRBD1 or TRBD2 (5 bases each). The CDR3 totals 13 residues. V lost 9 bases and J 2 bases, leaving 14 bases between the germline ends. CDR3 amino acids: CASSRGATYEQYF. DNA for the CDR3: TGTGCCAGTTCTAGGGGAGCGACCTACGAGCAGTACTTC.

The chain recombines TRBV15 with TRBJ2-1; possible D gene TRBD2, 5 bases. Trimming removed 1 base at V and 7 bases at J, with 11 bases between. Germline V gene sequence: CDR1 LNHNV, CDR2 YYDKDF (reference sequence). This CDR3 is 14 amino acids long. Here the CDR3 DNA reads TGTGCCACCAGCAGAGTCGAAAGGAGGAATGAGCAGTTCTTC. This encodes CATSRVERRNEQFF.

This clonotype showed up just a few times. The chain uses TRBV27 and TRBJ2-7; D tentatively fits TRBD1 or TRBD2 (5 bases each). The length of the CDR3 is 14 residues. Trimming shortened V by 6 bases and J by 0 bases, and 12 bases separated the two germline ends. Per the germline V gene, CDR1 is MNHEY and CDR2 is SMNVEV (reference sequence). The CDR3 spells CASSRVGDSYEQYF. The CDR3 DNA reads TGTGCCAGCAGCAGGGTCGGGGACTCCTACGAGCAGTACTTC.

With regard to this clonotype: This sequence may be a read error, since a much larger clone differs from it by one base. The chain joins TRBV7-2 to TRBJ2-1; D call uncertain. Germline assignment: CDR1 SGHTA and CDR2 FQGNSA. The CDR3 consists of 15 residues. The CDR3 nucleotides are TGTGCCAGCAGCATCCTCGACAACTCCCACAATGAGCAGTTCTTC. It is translated as CASSILDNSHNEQFF.

A word on this clonotype: The junction departs from germline at one end; a sequencing error may be responsible. The chain uses TRBV11-2 and TRBJ2-3, with 7 bases aligning to TRBD2. The CDR3 length is 15 residues. Per the germline V gene, CDR1 is SGHAT and CDR2 is FQNNGV. DNA for the CDR3: TGTACCAGCAGCGCCTGGGACTATCTAACAGATACGCAGTATTTT. Its translation is CTSSAWDYLTDTQYF.

The rearrangement uses TRBV20-1 and TRBJ2-2; 7 bases are shared with TRBD1. The CDR3 is 13 residues long. V lost 1 base, J lost 12 bases, and 8 bases stayed unmatched. Germline V CDR1 and CDR2: DFQATT, SNEGSKA (reference sequence). CDR3 in amino acids: CSARGFGRGKLFF. The CDR3 nucleotides are TGCAGTGCTAGAGGATTCGGCAGGGGGAAGCTGTTTTTT.

This clonotype appeared a few times. The rearrangement joins TRBV7-3 to TRBJ1-2; 8 nucleotides match TRBD1. The length of the CDR3 is 14 residues. Trimming at V came to 3 bases and at J to 6 bases, leaving 6 bases not matched to a gene. The germline V gene encodes CDR1 SGHTA and CDR2 FQGTGA. CDR3 bases: TGTGCCAGCAGCTTCGGACAGGGTGCCGATGGCTACACCTTC. This encodes CASSFGQGADGYTF.

The rearrangement links TRBV6-2 or TRBV6-3 to TRBJ2-7; maybe TRBD1 (5 bases). Trimming took off 5 bases at V and 1 base at J, with 12 bases between the two ends. Per the germline V gene, CDR1 is MNHEY and CDR2 is SVGEGT. The CDR3 consists of 14 residues. CDR3 sequence reads: CASSTLTASYEQYF. Here the CDR3 DNA reads TGTGCCAGCAGTACTTTGACAGCTTCCTACGAGCAGTACTTC.

This clonotype was counted only a few times. This chain connects TRBV28 to TRBJ2-7; TRBD2 matches 14 bases. Trimming took 6 bases from V and 0 from J; bases not matched to a gene: 4. Germline loops: CDR1 MDHEN, CDR2 SYDVKM. The CDR3 spans 16 residues. CDR3 coding DNA: TGTGCCAGCAGGGGGACTAGCGGGAGCCTCTCCTACGAGCAGTACTTC. Translation: CASRGTSGSLSYEQYF. Looking up the rest from reference TRBV28 and TRBJ2-7 gives the full variable domain: DVKVTQSSRYLVKRTGEKVFLECVQDMDHENMFWYRQDPGLGLRLIYFSYDVKMKEKGDIPEGYSVSREKKERFSLILESASTNQTSMYLCASRGTSGSLSYEQYFGPGTRLTVT.

This clonotype was seen only a few times. V is TRBV20-1 and J is TRBJ2-7, with D possibly TRBD2 on 6 matching bases. The CDR3 is made up of 12 amino acids. Germline CDR1 reads DFQATT; CDR2 reads SNEGSKA (reference sequence). V was cut by 3 bases and J by 2 bases, with 8 bases left in between. For the CDR3, the DNA is TGCAGTGCTAGCAGGGAGGCCTACGAGCAGTACTTC. Translated: CSASREAYEQYF.

The V gene is TRBV4-1, the J gene TRBJ2-5, with D uncertain. Trimming took 1 base from V and 3 from J, leaving 9 bases between them. Per the germline V gene, CDR1 is MGHRA and CDR2 is YSYEKL. The length of the CDR3 is 14 residues. CDR3: CASSQALVEETQYF. CDR3 nucleotide sequence: TGCGCCAGCAGCCAAGCGCTTGTTGAAGAGACCCAGTACTTC.

This chain joins TRBV29-1 and TRBJ2-1, with TRBD2 identical over 9 bases. The V gene's germline CDR1 is SQVTM and CDR2 ANQGSEA. With V trimmed by 2 bases and J by 4 bases, 3 bases remained unmatched. The CDR3 loop spans 14 amino acids. The CDR3 loop is CSVERSGRYNEQFF. Written as DNA, the CDR3 is TGCAGCGTTGAACGTAGCGGGAGATACAATGAGCAGTTCTTC.

Many counts were recorded for this clonotype. V and J are TRBV20-1 and TRBJ1-6, with no clear D. V lost 5 bases and J lost 7, with 12 bases in between. Germline CDR1 and CDR2: DFQATT and SNEGSKA (reference sequence). The CDR3 runs 13 residues. The chain's CDR3 is CSAGKGGNSPLHF. Written as DNA, the CDR3 is TGCAGTGCTGGGAAAGGTGGAAATTCACCCCTCCACTTT.

This clonotype was counted only a few times. The chain recombines TRBV12-3 or TRBV12-4 with TRBJ2-3; D is possibly TRBD1 (5 bases). V was cut by 3 bases and J by 1 base, with 11 bases left in between. This CDR3 comprises 15 residues. DNA of the CDR3: TGTGCCAGCAGTTTCCAGGGTGTAGGCACAGATACGCAGTATTTT. This encodes CASSFQGVGTDTQYF.

The genes are TRBV20-1 and TRBJ2-3; TRBD1 is a possible D gene (5 bases). The CDR3 has 16 residues. Between the trimmed V and J ends, which lost 3 bases and 2 bases, there was a span of 18 bases. In germline, CDR1 is DFQATT, CDR2 SNEGSKA (reference sequence). CDR3 in amino acids: CSARGPPTGPTDTQYF. CDR3 nucleotide sequence: TGCAGTGCTAGGGGGCCCCCGACCGGGCCCACAGATACGCAGTATTTT.

The chain joins TRBV7-2 to TRBJ2-7, with a tentative D call TRBD1 (6 bases). Germline values: CDR1 SGHTA, CDR2 FQGNSA. This CDR3 spans 15 amino acids. Trimming shortened V by 3 bases and J by 0 bases, and 12 bases separated the two germline ends. Here the CDR3 reads CASSFSGVNSYEQYF. CDR3 coding DNA: TGTGCCAGCAGCTTCTCAGGGGTCAACTCCTACGAGCAGTACTTC. Full variable domain (rest looked up from reference TRBV7-2 and TRBJ2-7): GAGVSQSPSNKVTEKGKDVELRCDPISGHTALYWYRQSLGQGLEFLIYFQGNSAPDKSGLPSDRFSAERTGGSVSTLTIQRTQQEDSAVYLCASSFSGVNSYEQYFGPGTRLTVT.

Comments on this clonotype: One end of the junction fails to match germline, which may point to a read error. The chain uses TRBV5-4 and TRBJ2-1; D possibly matches TRBD1 or TRBD2 (5 bases each). Germline V gene sequence: CDR1 SGHNT, CDR2 YYREEE (reference sequence). The CDR3 runs to 16 residues. CDR3 protein: CTSSPRGGETYNEQFF. The CDR3 nucleotides read TGTACCAGCAGCCCTCGTGGGGGAGAAACCTACAATGAGCAGTTCTTC.

The chain links TRBV27 to TRBJ2-2, with D maybe TRBD2 (5 bases). The germline V gene has CDR1 MNHEY and CDR2 SMNVEV (reference sequence). Trimming took 4 bases from V and 4 from J, leaving 13 bases between them. This CDR3 region has 15 residues. The CDR3 sequence: CASSSHVGGTGELFF. DNA of the CDR3: TGTGCCAGCAGTTCGCACGTTGGAGGCACCGGGGAGCTGTTTTTT.

This clonotype appeared once. DNA for the CDR3: TGCAGTGCTGGCCGAGGGGGCGCCTCTGGAAACACCATATATTTT. It yields the protein CSAGRGGASGNTIYF. This rearrangement joins TRBV20-1 to TRBJ1-3, with 7 bases fitting TRBD1. The CDR3 runs to 15 residues. The V gene's germline CDR1 is DFQATT and CDR2 SNEGSKA (reference sequence). V was pared by 5 bases and J by 0 bases, with 7 bases of the junction left unmatched.

The rearrangement uses TRBV3-1 and TRBJ2-7, with 10 bases aligning to TRBD1. The germline gives CDR1 LGHDT, CDR2 YNNKEL (reference sequence). J lost 1 base, V lost 1 base, and 4 bases had no gene match. CDR3 length: 16 amino acids. The CDR3 DNA reads as TGTGCCAGCAGCCAAGTAAGGACAGGGGGTTCCTACGAGCAGTACTTC. This encodes CASSQVRTGGSYEQYF.

V usage is TRBV3-1 and J usage is TRBJ1-6; 7 bases line up with TRBD1. The V gene's germline CDR1 is LGHDT and CDR2 YNNKEL (reference sequence). The CDR3 consists of 17 residues. V lost 4 bases to trimming and J lost 10 bases; unmatched junction nucleotides: 16. The CDR3 is CASSPTGLSVRWSPLHF. The CDR3 DNA sequence: TGTGCCAGCAGCCCGACAGGGTTAAGTGTACGCTGGTCACCCCTCCACTTT.

This clonotype was seen a few times. The V call is TRBV7-2, the J call TRBJ1-1; 9 bases are shared with TRBD1. Germline lookup yields CDR1 SGHTA and CDR2 FQGNSA. This CDR3 comprises 17 residues. V lost 4 bases, J lost 0 bases, and 9 bases stayed unmatched. The CDR3 sequence is CASSSPQGAELNTEAFF. CDR3 nucleotide sequence: TGTGCCAGCAGCTCCCCACAGGGGGCCGAATTGAACACTGAAGCTTTCTTT.

The genes are TRBV20-1 and TRBJ2-1, with a possible D match to TRBD2 (7 bases). Trimming removed 1 base from V and 1 base from J, with 17 bases in between. CDR1 DFQATT and CDR2 SNEGSKA come from the germline V gene (reference sequence). This CDR3 contains 17 residues. CDR3: CSARGTRGWGSYNEQFF. CDR3 coding DNA: TGCAGTGCTAGAGGGACTAGGGGGTGGGGTTCCTACAATGAGCAGTTCTTC.